This T cell receptor beta chain was profiled in a study of vaccination effects on CD4 cells after COVID-19. Overall study context: Participants completed two doses of the BNT162b2 or mRNA-1273 vaccine.

Antigen-specific CD4+ T cells were first expanded with viral peptide pools by the ViraFEST assay and only then sequenced. Subsequent to roughly 9 days of culture, CD4+ T cells were isolated. None of these healthy vaccinees had been infected with SARS-CoV-2 before vaccination. Half-medium replacement with IL-2 medium occurred on days 3 and 7. General observations from the study: The study found that only 1 of 255 vaccine-induced clones from healthy vaccinees cross-reacted with common cold coronaviruses.

A word on this clone: Its specificity is unknown.

The data were produced by immunoSEQ multiplex PCR, yet TCRdb's version contains in-frame clones alone and is incomplete. The sample yields tens of thousands of clones, less than 85% seen once. Germline V gene lookup returns CDR1 MGHDK and CDR2 SYGVNS. The ends were cut back, 6 bases at V and 7 bases at J, with 13 bases in the middle. The length of the CDR3 is 13 residues. The rearrangement joins TRBV25-1 to TRBJ2-1, with a possible D match to TRBD1 (6 bases). The sample here was CD4+ T cells from PBMCs cultured with HCoV-NL63 spike peptides, taken before COVID-19 vaccination. The receptor's source is a human donor who received a COVID-19 vaccine. The CDR3: CASSQGFSNEQFF. DNA for the CDR3: TGTGCCAGCAGCCAGGGGTTTTCAAATGAGCAGTTCTTC.